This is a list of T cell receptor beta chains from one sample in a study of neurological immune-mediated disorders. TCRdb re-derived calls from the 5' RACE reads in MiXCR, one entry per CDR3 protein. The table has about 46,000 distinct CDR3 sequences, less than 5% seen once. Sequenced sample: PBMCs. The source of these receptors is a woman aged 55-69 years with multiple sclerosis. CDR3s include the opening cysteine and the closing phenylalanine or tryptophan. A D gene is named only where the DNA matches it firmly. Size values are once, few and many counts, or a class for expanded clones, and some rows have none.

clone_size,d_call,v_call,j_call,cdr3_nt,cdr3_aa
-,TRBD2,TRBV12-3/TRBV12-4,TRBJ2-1,TGTGCCAGCAGACCTAGACTAGCGGGAGTCCCCAATGAGCAGTTCTTC,CASRPRLAGVPNEQFF
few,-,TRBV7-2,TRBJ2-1,TGTTCCAGCACCGCCTTGGTACAGACCTACAATGAGCAGTTCTTC,CSSTALVQTYNEQFF
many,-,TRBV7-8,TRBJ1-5,TGTGCCAGCAGCTTAGCAAGGCAGCCCCAGCATTTT,CASSLARQPQHF
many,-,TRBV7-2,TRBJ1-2,TGTGCCAGCAGCTTAAACAGGGCCTATGGCTACACCTTC,CASSLNRAYGYTF
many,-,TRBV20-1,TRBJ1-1,TGCAGTGCTAGGGCCGGGACACAGAACACTGAAGCTTTCTTT,CSARAGTQNTEAFF
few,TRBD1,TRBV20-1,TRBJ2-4,TGCAGTGCTGGACAGGTAGCCAAAAACATTCAGTACTTC,CSAGQVAKNIQYF
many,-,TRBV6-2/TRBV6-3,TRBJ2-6,TGTGCCAGCAGTAGCTCTGGGGCCAACGTCCTGACTTTC,CASSSSGANVLTF
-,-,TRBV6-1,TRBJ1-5,TGTGCCAGCAGTGGCTCCGGGGAGCGCTATCAGCCCCAGCATTTT,CASSGSGERYQPQHF
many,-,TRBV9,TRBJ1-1,TGTGCCAGCAGCGTATTCGGCGGGATGAACACTGAAGCTTTCTTT,CASSVFGGMNTEAFF
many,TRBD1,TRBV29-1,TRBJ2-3,TGCAGCGCAGGACAGGTTGCAGATACGCAGTATTTT,CSAGQVADTQYF
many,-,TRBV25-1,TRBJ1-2,TGTGCCAGCAGTGAATGGGGACGGGGTGGCTACACCTTC,CASSEWGRGGYTF
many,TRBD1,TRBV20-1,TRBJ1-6,TGCAGTGCTGGACAGGGGGGAAATTCACCCCTCCACTTT,CSAGQGGNSPLHF
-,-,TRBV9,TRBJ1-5,TGTGCCAGCAGCGTAGACAGGGTAGGTCAGCCCCAGCATTTT,CASSVDRVGQPQHF
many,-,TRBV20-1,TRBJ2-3,TGCAGTGCTAGAGATTCCCGGGGCACAGATACGCAGTATTTT,CSARDSRGTDTQYF
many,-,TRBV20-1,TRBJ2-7,TGCAGTGCTTCCGGGACCGGCTACGAGCAGTACTTC,CSASGTGYEQYF
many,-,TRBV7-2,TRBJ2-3,TGTGCCAGCAGCCCCCAAGGGGGGAGAGGCACAGATACGCAGTATTTT,CASSPQGGRGTDTQYF
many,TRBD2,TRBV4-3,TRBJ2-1,TGCGCCAGCAGCCAGACTAGCGGGGACAGCAATGAGCAGTTCTTC,CASSQTSGDSNEQFF
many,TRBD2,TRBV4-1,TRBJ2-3,TGCGCCAGCAGCTTAGCCGGGACTAGCCCAGATACGCAGTATTTT,CASSLAGTSPDTQYF
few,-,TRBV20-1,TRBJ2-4,TGCAGTGCTAGTAAGGCAGACCAATTTGCCAAAAACATTCAGTACTTC,CSASKADQFAKNIQYF
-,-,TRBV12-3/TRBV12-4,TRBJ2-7,TGTGCCAGCACCCCGGGCTTGGAGGCCTCCTACGAGCAGTACTTC,CASTPGLEASYEQYF
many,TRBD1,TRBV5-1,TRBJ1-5,TGCGCCAGCAGCGTACTATCAGGGGGGGATCAGCCCCAGCATTTT,CASSVLSGGDQPQHF
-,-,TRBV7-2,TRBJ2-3,TGTGCCAGCAGACAGGCAGATACGCAGTATTTT,CASRQADTQYF
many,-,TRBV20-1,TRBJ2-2,TGCAGTGCTAGAAAGCCGAACACCGGGGAGCTGTTTTTT,CSARKPNTGELFF
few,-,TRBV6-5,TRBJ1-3,TGTGCCAGCAGTCGGACCGGACGGGGAGACACCATATATTTT,CASSRTGRGDTIYF
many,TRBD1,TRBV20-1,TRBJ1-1,TGCAGTGCTAGAGTCCGGGACAGGGGGTTCTACACTGAAGCTTTCTTT,CSARVRDRGFYTEAFF
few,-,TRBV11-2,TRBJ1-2,TGTGCCAGCAGCTTAGACAGGGGAGAGAACTATGGCTACACCTTC,CASSLDRGENYGYTF
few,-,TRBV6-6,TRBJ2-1,TGTGCCAGCAGTTACCCATTTTCAGGGAGCTCCTACAATGAGCAGTTCTTC,CASSYPFSGSSYNEQFF
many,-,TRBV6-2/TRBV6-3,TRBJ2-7,TGTGCCAGCATTCAGGATGTCGGGCAACCCTACGAGCAGTACTTC,CASIQDVGQPYEQYF
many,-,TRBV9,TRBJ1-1,TGTGCCAGCAGCGTATCCCAGGGCCCGAGCACTGAAGCTTTCTTT,CASSVSQGPSTEAFF
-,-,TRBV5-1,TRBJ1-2,TGCGCCAGCAGCCCCTCGGCGTATGGCTACACCTTC,CASSPSAYGYTF
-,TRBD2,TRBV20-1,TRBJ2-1,TGCAGTGCCGCAAACCCGGGACTAGGGGGGGATGAGCAGTTCTTC,CSAANPGLGGDEQFF
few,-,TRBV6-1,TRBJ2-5,TGTGCCAGCAGCCAAGGGGTAGCGGAAGAGACCCAGTACTTC,CASSQGVAEETQYF
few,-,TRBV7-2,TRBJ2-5,TGTGCCAGCGGGGGGACGGGGCTCCAAGAGACCCAGTACTTC,CASGGTGLQETQYF
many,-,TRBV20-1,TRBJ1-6,TGCAGTGCTAACCCCCGGAGCTATAATTCACCCCTCCACTTT,CSANPRSYNSPLHF
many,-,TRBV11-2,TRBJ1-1,TGTGCCAGCAGCGAAGGGTCAGACATGAACACTGAAGCTTTCTTT,CASSEGSDMNTEAFF
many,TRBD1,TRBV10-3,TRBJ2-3,TGTGCCATCAGTCCCGAGACAGGGCCAGATACGCAGTATTTT,CAISPETGPDTQYF
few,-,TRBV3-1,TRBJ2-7,TGTGCCAGCAGCCAAGATTTAGCTAGCGCAGACGAGCAGTACTTC,CASSQDLASADEQYF
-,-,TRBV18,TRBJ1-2,TGTGCCAGCTCAACGTCCAGGGGAAAGTTAGCTAACTATGGCTACACCTTC,CASSTSRGKLANYGYTF
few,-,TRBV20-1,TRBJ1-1,TGCAGTGCGAGGACGGCGGGGGTGGCTTTCTTT,CSARTAGVAFF
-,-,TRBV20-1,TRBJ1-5,TGCAGTGCACGGGTTTACAATCAGCCCCAGAATTTT,CSARVYNQPQNF
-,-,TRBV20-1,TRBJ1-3,TGCAGTGCTATGGCACGTTACTACTCTGGAAACACCATATATTTT,CSAMARYYSGNTIYF
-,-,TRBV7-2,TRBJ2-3,TGTGCCAGCAGCTCCTCAGGGGCAGATACGCAGTATTTT,CASSSSGADTQYF
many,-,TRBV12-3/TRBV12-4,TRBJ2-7,TGTGCCAGCAGCCCTCTACAGGGCACCTACGAGCAGTACTTC,CASSPLQGTYEQYF
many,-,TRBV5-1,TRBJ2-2,TGCGCCAGCAGCAACGGAGGAATGATCGGGGAGCTGTTTTTT,CASSNGGMIGELFF
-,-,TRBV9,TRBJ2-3,TGTGCCAGCAGCGTAAATGCCGTGGAGACAGATACGCAGTATTTT,CASSVNAVETDTQYF
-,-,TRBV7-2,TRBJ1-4,TGTGCCAGCAGCGTTGGGGGTCCGAGTGAAAAACTGTTTTTT,CASSVGGPSEKLFF
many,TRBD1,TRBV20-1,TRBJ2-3,TGCAGTGCTAGCCGGGACAGGCGCGCGGATACGCAGTATTTT,CSASRDRRADTQYF
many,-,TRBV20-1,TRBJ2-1,TGCAGTCCAAAAGGGGGAGAGGGCTACAATGAGCAGTTCTTC,CSPKGGEGYNEQFF
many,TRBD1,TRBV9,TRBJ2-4,TGTGCCAGCAGCGGGACAGGGGGCACCAAAAACATTCAGTACTTC,CASSGTGGTKNIQYF
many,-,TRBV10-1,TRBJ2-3,TGCGCCAGCAGTGACGGACGGCTTAGCACAGATACGCAGTATTTT,CASSDGRLSTDTQYF
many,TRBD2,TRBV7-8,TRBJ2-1,TGTGCCAGCAGCTTAGGAACCCTAGCGGGGTTTTACAATGAGCAGTTCTTC,CASSLGTLAGFYNEQFF
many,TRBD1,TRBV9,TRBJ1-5,TGTGCCAGCAGTCTAACAGGGGGCCGGCAGCCCCAGCATTTT,CASSLTGGRQPQHF
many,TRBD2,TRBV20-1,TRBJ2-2,TGCAGTGCCTCCGGGACTAGCTTAACCGGGGAGCTGTTTTTT,CSASGTSLTGELFF
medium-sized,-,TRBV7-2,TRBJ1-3,TGTGCCAGCAGCTTAGCCCTCAACACCATATATTTT,CASSLALNTIYF
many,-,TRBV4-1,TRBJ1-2,TGCGCCAGCAGCACCATGACGAAATCTAACTATGGCTACACCTTC,CASSTMTKSNYGYTF
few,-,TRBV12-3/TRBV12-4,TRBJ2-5,TGTGCCAGCAGTTTACAAGCGGGTTCCCCACAAGAGACCCAGTACTTC,CASSLQAGSPQETQYF